The 22 T cell receptor beta chains below come from one sample, sequenced in a study of CD8+ T cells in alopecia areata. RNA, once extracted, was reverse transcribed into cDNA for use as the sequencing template. Method: immunoSEQ multiplex PCR; TCRdb's copy keeps in-frame clones and lacks some. Altogether some 170,000 clones are present, around 71% being singletons, with the ten largest covering over 10%. Sample: CD8+ T cells sorted from blood, taken at week 0. These receptors came from a human donor with alopecia areata.

This clone was detected only a few times. The chain recombines TRBV29-1 with TRBJ2-2; D gene uncertain. Germline CDR1 SQVTM, CDR2 ANQGSEA. This CDR3 has 13 amino acids. V lost 3 bases and J lost 2, with 7 bases in between. The CDR3 nucleotides read TGCAGCGTTGAGTCAGATAACACCGGGGAGCTGTTTTTT. Its protein is CSVESDNTGELFF.

This clone was picked up a small number of times. The V call is TRBV2, the J call TRBJ2-1; unclear D gene. The CDR3 is 12 amino acids. Germline CDR1 and CDR2: SNHLY and FYNNEI. Trimming left V 0 bases short and J 7 bases short, with 4 bases between. The CDR3 nucleotides are TGTGCCAGCAGTGAAGCCGCTAATGAGCAGTTCTTC. Encoded protein: CASSEAANEQFF. The variable domain in full, with the rest retrieved from reference TRBV2 and TRBJ2-1, is EPEVTQTPSHQVTQMGQEVILRCVPISNHLYFYWYRQILGQKVEFLVSFYNNEISEKSEIFDDQFSVERPDGSNFTLKIRSTKLEDSAMYFCASSEAANEQFFGPGTRLTVL.

The chain combines TRBV14 with TRBJ2-7; maybe TRBD2 (6 bases). Between the trimmed V and J ends, which lost 4 bases and 4 bases, there was a span of 11 bases. Per the germline V gene, CDR1 is SGHDN and CDR2 is FVKESK. This CDR3 comprises 13 residues. The CDR3 nucleotides read TGTGCCAGCAGCCGGGACTTCCCTTACGAGCAGTACTTC. It yields the protein CASSRDFPYEQYF.

The CDR3 nucleotides read TGTGCCAGCAGCTTGGCCTTAGAGGGGCACCAGCCCCAGCATTTT. This codes for CASSLALEGHQPQHF. This chain uses TRBV5-6 with TRBJ1-5, with a tentative D call TRBD1 (5 bases). Germline lookup yields CDR1 SGHDT and CDR2 YYEEEE. The CDR3 runs 15 residues. The germline V and J ends were trimmed by 0 bases and 7 bases, with 14 bases remaining between them.

The chain links TRBV19 to TRBJ2-1; D is perhaps TRBD1 (6 bases). The CDR3 is made up of 12 amino acids. Trimming stripped 8 bases from V and 4 bases from J, with 9 bases between. The V gene's germline CDR1 is LNHDA and CDR2 SQIVND (reference sequence). CDR3 in amino acids: CASSQGYNEQFF. CDR3 in DNA: TGTGCCAGTTCCCAGGGGTACAATGAGCAGTTCTTC.

This clone occurred a few times. V and J are TRBV23-1 and TRBJ2-3, with D hard to call. TRBV23-1 is identified as an open reading frame with a role that is uncertain. V lost 3 bases and J lost 3, with 7 bases in between. The CDR3 is 13 amino acids. The CDR3 spells CASSHSKTDTQYF. The DNA for the CDR3 is TGCGCCAGCAGTCACTCTAAAACAGATACGCAGTATTTT.

This clone has only a few counts. The chain has TRBV29-1 and TRBJ2-1, with D uncertain. The V end lost 3 bases, the J end lost 5 bases, and 5 bases lay between the germline ends. Germline CDR1 reads SQVTM; CDR2 reads ANQGSEA. CDR3 size: 11 residues. Here the CDR3 reads CSVEHDNEQFF. In nucleotides, the CDR3 is TGCAGCGTTGAGCACGACAATGAGCAGTTCTTC.

This clone was recorded once. The rearrangement uses TRBV7-8 and TRBJ1-3; D not resolved. The germline V gene encodes CDR1 SGHVS and CDR2 FQNEAQ. The CDR3 sequence is 16 residues long. The V and J ends lost 3 bases and 0 bases respectively, with 12 bases between them. This chain's CDR3 is CASSFFQVYSGNTIYF. As DNA, the CDR3 is TGTGCCAGCAGCTTCTTTCAGGTTTACTCTGGAAACACCATATATTTT.

The chain combines TRBV29-1 with TRBJ2-2, with a weak D call TRBD2 (6 bases). CDR1 SQVTM and CDR2 ANQGSEA come from the germline V gene. There are 14 residues in the CDR3. Trimming removed 3 bases from V and 5 bases from J, with 13 bases in between. The CDR3 bases are TGCAGCGTTGACGGGGGTTTTGGGACCGGGGAGCTGTTTTTT. It yields the protein CSVDGGFGTGELFF.

This chain links TRBV29-1 with TRBJ1-1, with a tentative D call TRBD1 (5 bases). The CDR3 is 12 amino acids. V lost 3 bases to trimming and J lost 3 bases, with 8 bases between them. Germline CDR1 is SQVTM and CDR2 is ANQGSEA. The CDR3 bases are TGCAGCGTTGACCAGGGTGACACTGAAGCTTTCTTT. Translating gives CSVDQGDTEAFF. The entire variable domain, with the rest obtained from reference TRBV29-1 and TRBJ1-1, is as follows: SAVISQKPSRDICQRGTSLTIQCQVDSQVTMMFWYRQQPGQSLTLIATANQGSEATYESGFVIDKFPISRPNLTFSTLTVSNMSPEDSSIYLCSVDQGDTEAFFGQGTRLTVV.

This clone was seen a single time. The chain couples TRBV13 to TRBJ2-1, with D perhaps TRBD2 (5 bases). The germline CDR1 and CDR2 sequences are PRHDT and FYEKMQ (reference sequence). V was pared by 6 bases and J by 10 bases, with 13 bases between. The CDR3 extends over 12 amino acids. Here the CDR3 DNA reads TGTGCCAGCAGTTATCTAGCAAAGGAGCAGTTCTTC. This sequence encodes CASSYLAKEQFF.

V is TRBV7-9 and J is TRBJ2-1, with TRBD1 matching 8 bases. Germline-derived CDR1 and CDR2 are SEHNR and FQNEAQ (reference sequence). The V segment lost 0 bases and the J segment 8 bases; nucleotides outside the gene matches: 6. The CDR3 consists of 15 residues. The chain's CDR3 is CASSLARTGFYEQFF. The CDR3 DNA follows: TGTGCCAGCAGCTTAGCAAGGACAGGGTTCTATGAGCAGTTCTTC. Filled out from reference TRBV7-9 and TRBJ2-1, the complete variable domain reads DTGVSQNPRHKITKRGQNVTFRCDPISEHNRLYWYRQTLGQGPEFLTYFQNEAQLEKSRLLSDRFSAERPKGSFSTLEIQRTEQGDSAMYLCASSLARTGFYEQFFGPGTRLTVL.

The J gene is TRBJ2-1, the V gene TRBV29-1, with 8 positions matching TRBD1. Germline V CDR1 and CDR2: SQVTM, ANQGSEA. V shed 6 bases and J 4 bases; nucleotides not matched to a gene: 8. The CDR3 has 14 residues. In DNA form, the CDR3 reads TGCAGCGTCAGGACAGGGTTGGAGTACAATGAGCAGTTCTTC. Protein: CSVRTGLEYNEQFF.

The chain combines TRBV9 with TRBJ2-7; 7 nucleotides match TRBD2. CDR3 length: 15 amino acids. The V gene's germline CDR1 is SGDLS and CDR2 YYNGEE. Trimming took 4 bases from V and 0 from J; bases not matched to a gene: 7. The CDR3 reads CASSPAGVSSYEQYF. The CDR3 DNA reads TGTGCCAGCAGCCCTGCGGGGGTAAGCTCCTACGAGCAGTACTTC. Full variable domain (rest looked up from reference TRBV9 and TRBJ2-7): DSGVTQTPKHLITATGQRVTLRCSPRSGDLSVYWYQQSLDQGLQFLIQYYNGEERAKGNILERFSAQQFPDLHSELNLSSLELGDSALYFCASSPAGVSSYEQYFGPGTRLTVT.

The V and J genes are TRBV30 and TRBJ2-1; tentatively, D is TRBD2 (5 bases). V lost 5 bases and J lost 8, with 16 bases in between. Germline V gene data show CDR1 as GTSNPN and CDR2 as SVGIG (reference sequence). The CDR3 has 13 residues. As DNA, the CDR3 is TGTGCCTGGTTTGGCCCTGGAGGCGATGAGCAGTTCTTC. Its translation is CAWFGPGGDEQFF.

The chain has TRBV2 and TRBJ1-2, with no clear D. V lost 1 base to trimming and J lost 3 bases, with 12 bases between them. This CDR3 is built from 15 residues. Looked up from germline, CDR1 is SNHLY and CDR2 is FYNNEI. CDR3 loop: CASSEVMETDYGYTF. CDR3 nucleotide sequence: TGTGCCAGCAGTGAAGTCATGGAGACGGACTATGGCTACACCTTC.

In this sample, this clone turned up a few times. The rearrangement links TRBV19 to TRBJ1-6; no definite D call. The CDR3 loop spans 16 amino acids. V was pared by 1 base and J by 6 bases, with 13 bases between. Per the germline V gene, CDR1 is LNHDA and CDR2 is SQIVND (reference sequence). CDR3 residues: CASSIVAGAANSPLHF. The CDR3, as DNA: TGTGCCAGTAGTATAGTAGCGGGAGCAGCTAATTCACCCCTCCACTTT. Based on the CDR3 plus reference TRBV19 and TRBJ1-6, the full variable domain is DGGITQSPKYLFRKEGQNVTLSCEQNLNHDAMYWYRQDPGQGLRLIYYSQIVNDFQKGDIAEGYSVSREKKESFPLTVTSAQKNPTAFYLCASSIVAGAANSPLHFGNGTRLTVT.

The chain recombines TRBV13 with TRBJ2-5; 7 nucleotides line up with TRBD2. Germline loops: CDR1 PRHDT, CDR2 FYEKMQ (reference sequence). The CDR3 loop spans 13 amino acids. The V segment lost 5 bases and the J segment 2 bases; nucleotides outside the gene matches: 2. CDR3 sequence reads: CASSTGLQETQYF. The CDR3 DNA reads as TGTGCCAGCAGCACGGGACTACAAGAGACCCAGTACTTC.

This chain joins TRBV2 and TRBJ2-3; D is perhaps TRBD2 (5 bases). The germline V gene encodes CDR1 SNHLY and CDR2 FYNNEI. The CDR3 covers 14 residues. Deletions cut 7 bases from V and 5 bases from J, with 16 bases between. CDR3: CASTDRGRQDTQYF. The CDR3 nucleotides are TGTGCCAGCACCGACCGGGGTCGGCAAGATACGCAGTATTTT.

The table lists this clone with a count of one. V and J are TRBV7-9 and TRBJ2-3, with 12 bases fitting TRBD2. This CDR3 has 16 residues. Trimming cost V 7 bases and J 3 bases; bases outside gene matches: 8. Germline V gene data show CDR1 as SEHNR and CDR2 as FQNEAQ (reference sequence). The CDR3 nucleotides read TGTGCCAGCACCGAACTAGCGGGGGGTTCGACAGATACGCAGTATTTT. Translating gives CASTELAGGSTDTQYF.

The sample holds a few counts of this clone. An end of the junction does not agree with germline; a read error may underlie this. The rearrangement links TRBV9 to TRBJ2-2; possible D gene TRBD1, 5 bases. The CDR3 covers 12 residues. Germline V gives CDR1 SGDLS, CDR2 YYNGEE. The CDR3 DNA follows: TGTGCCAGCAGCGTAGGGCAAGGGGTGCTGTTTTTT. It translates to CASSVGQGVLFF. Full variable domain (rest looked up from reference TRBV9 and TRBJ2-2): DSGVTQTPKHLITATGQRVTLRCSPRSGDLSVYWYQQSLDQGLQFLIQYYNGEERAKGNILERFSAQQFPDLHSELNLSSLELGDSALYFCASSVGQGVLFFGEGSRLTVL.

Note on this clone: A junction boundary mismatches the germline segment, possibly from a read error. The chain combines TRBV11-2 with TRBJ2-5, with no clear D. The length of the CDR3 is 17 residues. Per the germline V gene, CDR1 is SGHAT and CDR2 is FQNNGV. Here the CDR3 DNA reads TGTGCCATCAGCGCTATCCGACCTACTGGGGATGGAGAGACCCAGTACTTC. It yields the protein CAISAIRPTGDGETQYF.